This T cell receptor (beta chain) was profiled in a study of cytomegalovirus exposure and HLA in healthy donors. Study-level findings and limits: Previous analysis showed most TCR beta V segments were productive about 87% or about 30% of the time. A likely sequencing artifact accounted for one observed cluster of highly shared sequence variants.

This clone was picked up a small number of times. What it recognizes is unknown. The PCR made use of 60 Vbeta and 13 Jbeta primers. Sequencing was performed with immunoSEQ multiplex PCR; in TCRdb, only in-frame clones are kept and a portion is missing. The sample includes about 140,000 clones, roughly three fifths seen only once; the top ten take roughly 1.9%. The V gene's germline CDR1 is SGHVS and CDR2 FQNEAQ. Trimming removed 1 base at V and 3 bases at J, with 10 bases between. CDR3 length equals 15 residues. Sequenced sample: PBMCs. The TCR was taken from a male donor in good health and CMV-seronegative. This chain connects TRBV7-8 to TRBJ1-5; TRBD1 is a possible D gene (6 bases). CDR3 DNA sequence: TGTGCCAGCAGCTTAGGTGGGGACAACAATCAGCCCCAGCATTTT. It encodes CASSLGGDNNQPQHF.